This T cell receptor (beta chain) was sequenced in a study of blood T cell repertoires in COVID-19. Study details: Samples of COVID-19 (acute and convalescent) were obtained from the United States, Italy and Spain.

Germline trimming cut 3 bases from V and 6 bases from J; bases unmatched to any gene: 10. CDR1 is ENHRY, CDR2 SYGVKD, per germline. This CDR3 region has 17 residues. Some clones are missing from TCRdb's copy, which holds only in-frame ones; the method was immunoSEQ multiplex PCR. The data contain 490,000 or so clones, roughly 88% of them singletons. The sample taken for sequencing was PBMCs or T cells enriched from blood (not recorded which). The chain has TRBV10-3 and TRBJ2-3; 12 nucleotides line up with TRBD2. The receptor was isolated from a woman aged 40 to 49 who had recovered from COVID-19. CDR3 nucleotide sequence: TGTGCCATCAGTGAATACTCTAGCGGGAGGGTCTCGGATACGCAGTATTTT. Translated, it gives CAISEYSSGRVSDTQYF.